One T cell receptor beta chain is described in this entry. Germline V CDR1 and CDR2: MGHRA, YSYEKL. The length of the CDR3 is 17 residues. The ends were cut back, 6 bases at V and 3 bases at J, with 18 bases in the middle. This specimen comes from a study of shared clonotypes between healthy human individuals. Some clones are missing from TCRdb's copy, which holds only in-frame ones; the method was immunoSEQ multiplex PCR. The table lists over 850,000 clones, about 84% of them singletons, with 0.61% in the top ten. Material: memory CD4+ T cells from PBMCs. The subset is: CD45RA-negative fraction. The chain couples TRBV4-1 to TRBJ2-6; the D is unclear. This clonotype originated in a man aged 18-30 years in good health. Some clones in this sample may be carry-over from other donors' samples. The CDR3 region is CASRERFPSSGANVLTF. The CDR3 region has the DNA TGCGCCAGCAGGGAGAGATTTCCTTCTAGTGGGGCCAACGTCCTGACTTTC.